Each of the 23 T cell receptor beta chains below was sequenced from the same sample in a study of cytomegalovirus exposure and HLA in healthy donors. Here immunoSEQ multiplex PCR was the method, and the copy in TCRdb shows in-frame clones only, minus some. The data show about 130,000 clones, 85% to 90% seen once. Sequencing used PBMCs. These TCRs come from a woman aged 18-35 years in good health and CMV-seropositive.

V is TRBV7-2 and J is TRBJ2-5, with TRBD1 matching 8 bases. The V gene's germline CDR1 is SGHTA and CDR2 FQGNSA. J was trimmed by 2 bases and V by 3 bases; bases with no gene match: 8. The CDR3 is 16 residues long. The CDR3 loop reads CASSFPGGAVQETQYF. The CDR3 DNA follows: TGTGCCAGCAGCTTCCCAGGGGGCGCTGTACAAGAGACCCAGTACTTC.

The chain combines TRBV12-5 with TRBJ2-3, with TRBD2 matching over 10 bases. The CDR3 spans 15 residues. Germline values: CDR1 LGHNT, CDR2 FRNRAP. Trimming took 10 bases from V and 1 from J; bases not matched to a gene: 8. The CDR3 DNA reads TGTGCTACATCCGGGCTAGCGGGGGGCACAGATACGCAGTATTTT. The encoded protein is CATSGLAGGTDTQYF.

The rearrangement uses TRBV25-1 and TRBJ1-6; 9 nucleotides agree with TRBD1. Germline loops: CDR1 MGHDK, CDR2 SYGVNS. V lost 6 bases, J lost 6 bases, and 3 bases stayed unmatched. This CDR3 is 14 amino acids long. DNA for the CDR3: TGTGCCAGCAGACGGACAGGGGTTAATTCACCCCTCCACTTT. Amino acids: CASRRTGVNSPLHF.

This chain links TRBV11-2 with TRBJ1-2, with 7 positions matching TRBD1. Germline V gives CDR1 SGHAT, CDR2 FQNNGV. J gave up 4 bases and V 3 bases, and 5 bases lay outside the gene matches. This CDR3 is built from 14 residues. The CDR3 DNA sequence: TGTGCCAGCAGCTTGGGGGACAGCTCCTATGGCTACACCTTC. It encodes CASSLGDSSYGYTF.

V usage is TRBV18 and J usage is TRBJ2-2, with D possibly TRBD2 on 6 matching bases. The germline V and J ends were trimmed by 3 bases and 4 bases, with 9 bases remaining between them. CDR1 is KGHSH, CDR2 LQKENI, per germline. CDR3 length: 14 residues. For the CDR3, the DNA is TGTGCCAGCTCACCTAGGGAGGCCACCGGGGAGCTGTTTTTT. Its protein product is CASSPREATGELFF.

The gene calls are TRBV27 and TRBJ2-3; D might be TRBD2 (5 bases). The CDR3 runs 14 residues. CDR1 and CDR2 from the germline V gene are MNHEY and SMNVEV (reference sequence). V was clipped by 2 bases and J by 9 bases, with 15 bases between them. The DNA of the CDR3 is TGTGCCAGCAGTTTAGAAGGCGTGGGGAGAACGCAGTATTTT. It encodes CASSLEGVGRTQYF.

V gene TRBV28 combines with J gene TRBJ1-2, with TRBD1 matching over 9 bases. This CDR3 is built from 16 residues. Per germline, CDR1 MDHEN and CDR2 SYDVKM. V lost 5 bases to trimming and J lost 8 bases; unmatched junction nucleotides: 15. The DNA of the CDR3 is TGTGCCAGCAGTCGATTGAGATCCGGGACAGGGTACGGCTACACCTTC. The encoded protein is CASSRLRSGTGYGYTF.

The V call is TRBV20-1, the J call TRBJ2-5; no definite D call. Germline V CDR1 and CDR2: DFQATT, SNEGSKA (reference sequence). The CDR3 consists of 10 residues. Trimming stripped 6 bases from V and 2 bases from J, with 4 bases between. CDR3 bases: TGCAGTGCCAATCAAGAGACCCAGTACTTC. Its translation is CSANQETQYF.

J is TRBJ2-3 and V is TRBV4-3, with a weak D call TRBD2 (5 bases). Germline lookup yields CDR1 LGHNA and CDR2 YSLEER. This CDR3 is 16 amino acids long. The ends were cut back, 0 bases at V and 2 bases at J, with 12 bases in the middle. CDR3 amino acids: CASSQDSLAITDTQYF. As DNA, the CDR3 is TGCGCCAGCAGCCAAGATAGCCTAGCTATCACAGATACGCAGTATTTT.

This rearrangement joins TRBV27 to TRBJ2-2; 9 positions agree with TRBD1. The CDR3 consists of 18 residues. V shed 1 base and J 3 bases; nucleotides not matched to a gene: 9. Germline V lookup: CDR1 MNHEY, CDR2 SMNVEV (reference sequence). CDR3 in amino acids: CASSLWTPGQGYTGELFF. The CDR3 coding sequence is TGTGCCAGCAGTTTATGGACGCCGGGACAGGGATACACCGGGGAGCTGTTTTTT.

This clone was recorded once. CDR3 in amino acids: CASSGSRDFEKLFF. DNA for the CDR3: TGTGCCAGCAGCGGATCCCGGGACTTTGAAAAACTGTTTTTT. The chain links TRBV5-6 to TRBJ1-4, with TRBD1 as a possible D gene (5 bases). The CDR3 spans 14 residues. From germline, CDR1 is SGHDT and CDR2 YYEEEE. The V end was cut by 4 bases, the J end by 7 bases, with 14 bases between.

The rearrangement joins TRBV5-8 to TRBJ2-7; 11 bases match TRBD1. From germline, CDR1 is SGHTS and CDR2 YDEGEE. The ends lost 3 bases at V and 5 bases at J; junction bases unmatched: 7. The length of the CDR3 is 15 residues. The CDR3 sequence is CASSSRTGGFDEQYF. DNA for the CDR3: TGTGCCAGCAGCTCTAGGACAGGGGGCTTCGACGAGCAGTACTTC. The entire variable domain, with the rest obtained from reference TRBV5-8 and TRBJ2-7, is as follows: EAGVTQSPTHLIKTRGQQATLRCSPISGHTSVYWYQQALGLGLQFLLWYDEGEERNRGNFPPRFSGRQFPNYSSELNVNALELEDSALYLCASSSRTGGFDEQYFGPGTRLTVT.

This clone was counted once. The chain carries TRBV2 and TRBJ1-2, with 8 bases matching TRBD1. This CDR3 contains 14 residues. J gave up 8 bases and V 6 bases, and 11 bases lay outside the gene matches. Germline assignment: CDR1 SNHLY and CDR2 FYNNEI. For the CDR3, the DNA is TGTGCCAGCAGGGAGGCAGGGGGCGTTAGGGGCTACACCTTC. It codes for CASREAGGVRGYTF.

This rearrangement joins TRBV30 to TRBJ1-5; D gene uncertain. CDR3 size: 13 residues. Germline lookup yields CDR1 GTSNPN and CDR2 SVGIG (reference sequence). V shed 4 bases and J shed 2 bases, with 9 bases lying between them. The CDR3 region has the DNA TGTGCCTGGACCCGGGAAGGCAATCAGCCCCAGCATTTT. It specifies CAWTREGNQPQHF.

V is TRBV6-5 and J is TRBJ1-1, with D possibly being TRBD1 (6 bases). V was shortened by 0 bases and J by 1 base, with 9 bases between the two germline ends. Germline CDR1 MNHEY, CDR2 SVGAGI. The CDR3 is 15 amino acids. CDR3 residues: CASSYSQGTNTEAFF. The CDR3 DNA sequence: TGTGCCAGCAGTTACTCGCAGGGGACGAACACTGAAGCTTTCTTT.

This clone was recorded a few times. The J gene is TRBJ1-1, the V gene TRBV27; the D gene is possibly TRBD1 (5 bases). This CDR3 is built from 14 residues. The germline CDR1 and CDR2 sequences are MNHEY and SMNVEV (reference sequence). V lost 4 bases to trimming and J lost 4 bases, with 13 bases between them. CDR3: CASSWGPASTEAFF. The CDR3 coding sequence is TGTGCCAGCAGTTGGGGCCCAGCGAGCACTGAAGCTTTCTTT.

The J gene is TRBJ1-2, the V gene TRBV7-9; 7 bases are a match to TRBD1. The CDR3 is made up of 14 amino acids. V lost 2 bases, J lost 8 bases, and 8 bases stayed unmatched. CDR1 is SEHNR and CDR2 is FQNEAQ in the germline V gene (reference sequence). This CDR3 reads CASSLSGGGAGYTF. The CDR3 nucleotides read TGTGCCAGCAGCTTAAGCGGAGGGGGCGCAGGCTACACCTTC.

The chain combines TRBV7-2 with TRBJ1-1; 7 bases map to TRBD1. Germline loops: CDR1 SGHTA, CDR2 FQGNSA. This CDR3 comprises 16 residues. Unmatched junction bases numbered 14, after V lost 7 bases and J lost 3 bases. In DNA form, the CDR3 reads TGTGCCAGCATCGAGGGGGCGCGGGGATGGGACACTGAAGCTTTCTTT. Translating it yields CASIEGARGWDTEAFF. Complete variable domain (other parts from reference TRBV7-2 and TRBJ1-1): GAGVSQSPSNKVTEKGKDVELRCDPISGHTALYWYRQSLGQGLEFLIYFQGNSAPDKSGLPSDRFSAERTGGSVSTLTIQRTQQEDSAVYLCASIEGARGWDTEAFFGQGTRLTVV.

Comments on this clone: A read error may produce the germline difference seen at one junction end. The CDR3 coding sequence is TGTGCCGTACGGAGGGACTCCCACGAGCAGTACTTC. Residues: CAVRRDSHEQYF. This rearrangement joins TRBV6-1 to TRBJ2-7, with a weak D call TRBD2 (6 bases). CDR1 is MNHNS, CDR2 SASEGT, per germline. The CDR3 is made up of 12 amino acids.

The chain is built from TRBV5-8 and TRBJ2-7; D is unresolved. Trimming stripped 3 bases from V and 4 bases from J, with 11 bases between. The CDR3 is 13 amino acids. The V gene's germline CDR1 is SGHTS and CDR2 YDEGEE. CDR3 amino acids: CASSSVGAYEQYF. The CDR3 nucleotides read TGTGCCAGCAGCTCCGTCGGAGCTTACGAGCAGTACTTC.

The chain uses TRBV9 and TRBJ2-7; the match to TRBD1 covers 8 bases. The CDR3 sequence is 14 residues long. Germline CDR1 reads SGDLS; CDR2 reads YYNGEE. The junction had 5 bases not matched to a gene; V was cut back by 5 bases and J by 1 base. CDR3 sequence reads: CASSRGQGSYEQYF. The CDR3 region has the DNA TGTGCCAGCAGTCGAGGACAGGGTTCCTACGAGCAGTACTTC.

This clone was picked up one time. The chain couples TRBV7-2 to TRBJ1-5, with D tentatively TRBD1 (6 bases). Germline V CDR1 and CDR2: SGHTA, FQGNSA. CDR3 length equals 16 residues. Trimming took off 1 base at V and 6 bases at J, with 16 bases between the two ends. The CDR3 DNA sequence: TGTGCCAGCAGCTTAGAGGCGGGGGGGGGCGGTCAGCCCCAGCATTTT. It encodes CASSLEAGGGGQPQHF.

This rearrangement joins TRBV13 to TRBJ1-1; the D gene is possibly TRBD1 (5 bases). This CDR3 is built from 17 residues. V gave up 1 base and J gave up 3 bases, with 18 bases separating them. Germline assignment: CDR1 PRHDT and CDR2 FYEKMQ (reference sequence). CDR3 sequence: CASSLVLGEGKDTEAFF. The DNA of the CDR3 is TGTGCCAGCAGCTTAGTTCTAGGGGAGGGTAAAGACACTGAAGCTTTCTTT.